These T cell receptor beta chains were read from a single sample in a study of cytomegalovirus exposure and HLA in healthy donors. This table comes from immunoSEQ multiplex PCR, and its TCRdb copy is limited to in-frame clones, with some not included. In the table there are some 100,000 clones, over 60% of which are singletons. The sample consisted of PBMCs. These receptors all come from a woman aged 40 to 50 in good health and CMV-seropositive. Both conserved end residues are part of each CDR3. The D gene is left open where the match is weak. A clone size is listed for some rows: how often the clone was seen (once, few, many), or a class if it is expanded.

>-|TRBV12-5|-|TRBJ1-1
CASGLVGGVGNTEAFF
TGTGCTAGTGGTTTGGTAGGAGGGGTTGGGAACACTGAAGCTTTCTTT
>few|TRBV6-5|-|TRBJ2-7
CASSYSALSYEQYF
TGTGCCAGCAGTTACTCAGCCCTATCCTACGAGCAGTACTTC
>-|TRBV9|-|TRBJ2-3
CASSVGLAGDTQYF
TGTGCCAGCAGCGTAGGCCTAGCTGGGGATACGCAGTATTTT
>-|TRBV5-6|TRBD2|TRBJ2-1
CASRLFGGSSSYNEQFF
TGTGCCAGCAGGCTCTTCGGGGGGAGTAGCTCCTACAATGAGCAGTTCTTC
>-|TRBV14|-|TRBJ1-3
CASSQTRDTIYF
TGTGCCAGCAGCCAGACCCGGGACACCATATATTTT
>-|TRBV4-3|-|TRBJ2-2
CASSQDIHNTGELFF
TGCGCCAGCAGCCAAGATATACATAACACCGGGGAGCTGTTTTTT
>few|TRBV5-6|-|TRBJ2-7
CASSFRQASYEQYF
TGTGCCAGCAGCTTTAGACAGGCCTCCTACGAGCAGTACTTC
>-|TRBV6-1|TRBD2|TRBJ2-7
CATGLAGPYEQYF
TGTGCCACCGGACTAGCGGGACCCTACGAGCAGTACTTC
>-|TRBV21-1|-|TRBJ2-7
CASSKTREADSYEQYF
TGTGCCAGCAGCAAAACCCGGGAGGCAGACTCCTACGAGCAGTACTTC
>few|TRBV5-1|-|TRBJ1-1
CASSLEGGNTEAFF
TGCGCCAGCAGCTTGGAAGGGGGGAACACTGAAGCTTTCTTT
>-|TRBV9|-|TRBJ1-2
CASSVAEGNYGYTF
TGTGCCAGCAGCGTAGCGGAGGGGAACTATGGCTACACCTTC
>-|TRBV9|-|TRBJ1-1
CASSVDPVSGVNTEAFF
TGTGCCAGCAGCGTAGACCCCGTTTCTGGAGTGAACACTGAAGCTTTCTTT
>-|TRBV28|TRBD2|TRBJ2-5
CASRKGGQETQYF
TGTGCCAGCAGAAAGGGAGGGCAAGAGACCCAGTACTTC
>-|TRBV28|-|TRBJ2-1
CASNPVASGYEQFF
TGTGCCAGCAATCCGGTGGCGTCGGGATATGAGCAGTTCTTC
>-|TRBV7-3|TRBD1|TRBJ1-1
CASSLNGQGFFF
TGTGCCAGCAGCTTAAACGGACAGGGATTTTTCTTT
>-|TRBV9|TRBD1|TRBJ2-1
CASSITGQGFSEQFF
TGTGCCAGCAGCATTACCGGACAGGGATTCTCTGAGCAGTTCTTC
>-|TRBV21-1|-|TRBJ2-1
CASSTTSGTRMIYNEQFF
TGTGCCAGCAGCACGACTAGCGGGACCAGAATGATCTACAATGAGCAGTTCTTC
>-|TRBV28|-|TRBJ2-6
CASSVRGAGANVLTF
TGTGCCAGCAGCGTCAGGGGGGCTGGGGCCAACGTCCTGACTTTC
>-|TRBV13|-|TRBJ1-3
CASSYSVNTIYF
TGTGCCAGCAGCTACTCGGTTAACACCATATATTTT
>-|TRBV7-3|TRBD1|TRBJ1-1
CASSSQGGNTEAFF
TGTGCCAGCAGCTCTCAGGGGGGCAACACTGAAGCTTTCTTT
>-|TRBV27|-|TRBJ2-2
CASGRGVTGELFF
TGTGCCAGCGGGCGGGGTGTCACCGGGGAGCTGTTTTTT
>-|TRBV6-4|-|TRBJ2-1
CASSSSSYNEQFF
TGTGCCAGCAGTTCGAGCTCCTACAATGAGCAGTTCTTC
>-|TRBV7-2|TRBD1|TRBJ2-5
CASSPTGGMETQYF
TGTGCCAGCAGTCCGACAGGGGGCATGGAGACCCAGTACTTC
>-|TRBV7-9|-|TRBJ2-1
CASSFSDSTYDPYNEQFF
TGTGCCAGCAGCTTCTCGGACAGCACTTATGACCCCTACAATGAGCAGTTCTTC
>-|TRBV5-1|TRBD2|TRBJ2-2
CASSKGTSGRAGELFF
TGCGCCAGCAGCAAAGGGACTAGCGGGAGGGCCGGGGAGCTGTTTTTT
>-|TRBV10-3|-|TRBJ1-3
CATTAGLGGNTIYF
TGTGCCACTACCGCGGGGCTCGGGGGAAACACCATATATTTT
>-|TRBV14|-|TRBJ2-1
CASSPPPSSYNEQFF
TGTGCCAGCAGCCCCCCACCGAGCTCCTACAATGAGCAGTTCTTC
>few|TRBV5-6|TRBD1|TRBJ2-6
CASRPTGGQVLTF
TGTGCCAGCAGGCCGACAGGGGGCCAGGTCCTGACTTTC
>-|TRBV5-1|TRBD1|TRBJ1-4
CASSLRQGEKLFF
TGCGCCAGCAGCTTGAGACAGGGTGAAAAACTGTTTTTT
>-|TRBV28|TRBD1|TRBJ1-2
CASSSGTGRSGYTF
TGTGCCAGCAGTTCCGGGACAGGGAGAAGTGGCTACACCTTC
>-|TRBV11-2|TRBD2|TRBJ2-7
CASSLDPGRAEDEQYF
TGTGCCAGCAGCTTAGATCCGGGGAGGGCCGAGGACGAGCAGTACTTC
>-|TRBV12-5|TRBD1|TRBJ2-6
CASGWVNVGTGIIPGANVLTF
TGTGCTAGTGGTTGGGTAAATGTCGGGACAGGGATCATCCCTGGGGCCAACGTCCTGACTTTC
>-|TRBV19|-|TRBJ2-7
CASSIEGAHYEQYF
TGTGCCAGTAGTATTGAGGGTGCTCACTACGAGCAGTACTTC
>-|TRBV6-5|TRBD2|TRBJ2-7
CASGLAGGPSYEQYF
TGTGCCAGTGGACTAGCGGGAGGGCCTTCCTACGAGCAGTACTTC
>-|TRBV5-6|-|TRBJ2-7
CASSLAEGRLTYEQYF
TGTGCCAGCAGCTTGGCTGAGGGCCGATTAACCTACGAGCAGTACTTC
>-|TRBV28|TRBD2|TRBJ2-2
CASSISLAGRAGELFF
TGTGCCAGCAGTATAAGCCTAGCGGGAAGAGCCGGGGAGCTGTTTTTT
>few|TRBV7-2|-|TRBJ2-5
CASSEVVGQETQYF
TGTGCCAGCAGCGAGGTCGTAGGTCAAGAGACCCAGTACTTC
>-|TRBV6-1|-|TRBJ1-1
CASLEGTEAFF
TGTGCCAGCTTGGAGGGTACTGAAGCTTTCTTT
>-|TRBV10-3|-|TRBJ1-2
CATSGEVRGYTF
TGTGCCACCTCCGGAGAGGTCCGTGGCTACACCTTC
>-|TRBV7-2|-|TRBJ1-4
CASSPAAGDEKLFF
TGTGCCAGCAGCCCGGCGGCAGGGGATGAAAAACTGTTTTTT
>-|TRBV27|TRBD1|TRBJ1-1
CASSPIRGDRGRWTEAFF
TGTGCCAGCAGCCCTATTCGCGGCGACAGGGGCCGTTGGACTGAAGCTTTCTTT
>few|TRBV5-4|TRBD1|TRBJ2-1
CASSLKGQVYNEQFF
TGTGCCAGCAGCTTAAAGGGACAGGTTTACAATGAGCAGTTCTTC
>once|TRBV27|TRBD2|TRBJ2-7
CASSYYPSGTSAFEQYF
TGTGCCAGCAGTTACTACCCCTCGGGGACTAGCGCTTTTGAGCAGTACTTC
>-|TRBV29-1|-|TRBJ1-4
CSVARGTNEKLFF
TGCAGCGTTGCGAGGGGGACTAATGAAAAACTGTTTTTT
>-|TRBV19|TRBD1|TRBJ2-6
CASKQGDSSGANVLTF
TGTGCCAGTAAACAGGGGGATAGCTCTGGGGCCAACGTCCTGACTTTC
>once|TRBV28|-|TRBJ2-2
CASSLQGPTGELFF
TGTGCCAGCAGTCTACAGGGACCCACCGGGGAGCTGTTTTTT
>-|TRBV20-1|-|TRBJ2-4
CSAPLNIQYF
TGCAGTGCCCCCTTAAACATTCAGTACTTC
>-|TRBV9|TRBD2|TRBJ2-5
CASSEGLAGVYETQYF
TGTGCCAGCAGCGAGGGACTAGCGGGAGTCTACGAGACCCAGTACTTC
>-|TRBV9|TRBD2|TRBJ2-1
CASSAGLASYNEQFF
TGTGCCAGCAGCGCGGGACTAGCGTCCTACAATGAGCAGTTCTTC
>-|TRBV4-3|-|TRBJ2-2
CASSQNRADPTGELFF
TGCGCCAGCAGCCAAAATCGAGCGGACCCGACCGGGGAGCTGTTTTTT
>-|TRBV19|-|TRBJ1-1
CASRRQLNTEAFF
TGTGCCAGTAGGAGGCAGCTGAACACTGAAGCTTTCTTT
>-|TRBV5-6|-|TRBJ2-7
CASSLVTGKWDEQYF
TGTGCCAGCAGCTTGGTAACGGGGAAGTGGGACGAGCAGTACTTC
>-|TRBV11-2|-|TRBJ2-7
CASSLGQTYEQYF
TGTGCCAGCAGCTTAGGGCAGACCTACGAGCAGTACTTC
>-|TRBV29-1|TRBD1|TRBJ2-2
CSVGEGASAGELFF
TGCAGCGTTGGAGAGGGGGCATCGGCCGGGGAGCTGTTTTTT
>-|TRBV4-2|TRBD2|TRBJ2-1
CASSQEASGEYEQFF
TGTGCCAGCAGCCAAGAGGCTAGCGGAGAGTATGAGCAGTTCTTC